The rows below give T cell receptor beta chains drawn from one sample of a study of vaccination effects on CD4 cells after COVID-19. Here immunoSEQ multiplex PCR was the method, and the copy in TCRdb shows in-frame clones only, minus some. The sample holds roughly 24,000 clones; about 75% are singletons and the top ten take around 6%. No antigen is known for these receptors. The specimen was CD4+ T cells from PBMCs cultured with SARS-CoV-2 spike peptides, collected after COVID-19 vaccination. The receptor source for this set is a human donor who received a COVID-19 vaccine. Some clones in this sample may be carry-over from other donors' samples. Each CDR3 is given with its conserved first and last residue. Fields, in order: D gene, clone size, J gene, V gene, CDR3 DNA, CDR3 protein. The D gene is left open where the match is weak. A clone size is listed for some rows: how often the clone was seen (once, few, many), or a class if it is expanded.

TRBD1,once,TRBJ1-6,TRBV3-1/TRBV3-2,TGTGCCAGCAGCCTCCGGGACAGAGTTAATTCACCCCTCCACTTT,CASSLRDRVNSPLHF
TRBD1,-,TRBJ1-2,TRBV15,TGTGCCACCAGCAGTGGCGGGACAGGGAGATTAGGGAGCTACACCTTC,CATSSGGTGRLGSYTF
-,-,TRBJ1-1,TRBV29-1,TGCAGCGTTGAAGATGTCGGCACTGAAGCTTTCTTT,CSVEDVGTEAFF
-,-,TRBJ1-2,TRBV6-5,TGTGCCAGCAGTCCTACAGGAGCTTTTAACTATGGCTACACCTTC,CASSPTGAFNYGYTF
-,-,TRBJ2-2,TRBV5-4,TGTGCCAGCAGCTTGATTCCCACCGGGGAGCTGTTTTTT,CASSLIPTGELFF
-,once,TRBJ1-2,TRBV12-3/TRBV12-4,TGTGCCAGCAGTTTCTTAGGTCGGGAAGGCTACACCTTC,CASSFLGREGYTF
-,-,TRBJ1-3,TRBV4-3,TGCGCCAGCAGCCAAGCCGGGACAAGCGGAAACACCATATATTTT,CASSQAGTSGNTIYF
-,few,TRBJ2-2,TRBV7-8,TGTGCCAGCAGCCCGCGCGGACAGTCGAACACCGGGGAGCTGTTTTTT,CASSPRGQSNTGELFF
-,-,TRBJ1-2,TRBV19,TGTGCCAGCAGACACTACGGGACAAAAGGCTACACCTTC,CASRHYGTKGYTF
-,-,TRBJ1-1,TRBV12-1,TGTGCCAGCAGCCAACAACCCCCTGAAGCTTTCTTT,CASSQQPPEAFF
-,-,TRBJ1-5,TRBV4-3,TGCGCCAGCAGCCAAGAAGGGTATAGCAATCAGCCCCAGCATTTT,CASSQEGYSNQPQHF
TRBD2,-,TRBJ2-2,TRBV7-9,TGTGCCAGCAGCTTCGGCGGGGGGGTAACCGGGGAGCTGTTTTTT,CASSFGGGVTGELFF
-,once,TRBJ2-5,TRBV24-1,TGTGCCACCAGTGATCCGTTGGAGACCCAGTACTTC,CATSDPLETQYF
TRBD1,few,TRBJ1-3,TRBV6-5,TGTGCCAGCCAAAGGGACAGGGGGCGGAACACCATATATTTT,CASQRDRGRNTIYF
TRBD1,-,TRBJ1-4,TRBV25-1,TGTGCCAGCAGTGGCCTTGGACAGGGGCGTGAAAAACTGTTTTTT,CASSGLGQGREKLFF
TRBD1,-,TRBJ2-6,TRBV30,TGTGCCTGGAGTGCCCTAAGGACAGGGCAGAGCTCTGGGGCCAACGTCCTGACTTTC,CAWSALRTGQSSGANVLTF
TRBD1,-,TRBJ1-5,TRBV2,TGTGCCAGCAGTCGGGACAGTTCGTTAAGCAATCAGCCCCAGCATTTT,CASSRDSSLSNQPQHF
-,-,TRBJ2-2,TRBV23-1,TGCGCCAGCAGTCAATCAAGAGGGGCCCCGAACACCGGGGAGCTGTTTTTT,CASSQSRGAPNTGELFF
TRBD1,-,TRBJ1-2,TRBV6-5,TGTGCCAGCAAGAGGCAGGGGGGCTATGGCTACACCTTC,CASKRQGGYGYTF
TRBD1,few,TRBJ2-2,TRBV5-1,TGCGCCAGCAGCTTGTGGGGACAGGGGTTTGGCACCGGGGAGCTGTTTTTT,CASSLWGQGFGTGELFF
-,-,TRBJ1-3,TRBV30,TGTGCCTGGAGTTCTCATTCAGGGTCTGGAAACACCATATATTTT,CAWSSHSGSGNTIYF
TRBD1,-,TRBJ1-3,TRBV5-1,TGCGCCAGCAGCTTGGGACAGGGGGCTGGAAACACCATATATTTT,CASSLGQGAGNTIYF
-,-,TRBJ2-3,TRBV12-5,TGTGCTAGTGGTTTGAACACAGATACGCAGTATTTT,CASGLNTDTQYF
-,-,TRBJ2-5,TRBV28,TGTGCCAGCAGTTCTAGAGGGGAACAAGAGACCCAGTACTTC,CASSSRGEQETQYF
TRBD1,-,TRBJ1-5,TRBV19,TGTGCCAGTAGCTCGGACAGGGTCGGGCAGCCCCAGCATTTT,CASSSDRVGQPQHF